This T cell receptor beta chain was observed in a study of regulatory T cells in long-lasting Graves disease. Study-wide results and caveats: Persistent-disease Graves' patients showed less TCR diversity than new cases. It is possible that accuracy was reduced by the small size of the sample.

This clonotype was detected ten times or more. The antigen is not known. Time point indicated: persistent/refractory GD, antithyroid drugs over 5 years with positive TRAb. From RNA extracted from PBMCs, the TCR library was made. The TCR beta library used iRepertoire HTBI primers with Arm-PCR amplification of CDR3. MiXCR, applied by TCRdb to the multiplex PCR reads, yields one record per CDR3 protein. The data contain roughly 400,000 distinct CDR3 sequences, roughly 20% of them singletons. The specimen comprised peripheral blood mononuclear cells (PBMCs), sampled when the disease was refractory, from a patient treated with antithyroid drugs. This receptor was obtained from a female donor with Graves disease.

The CDR3 nucleotides read TGTGCCAGCAGCTCCCGCCAGGGCGAAGAGACCCAGTACTTC. Translated: CASSSRQGEETQYF. This chain links TRBV13 with TRBJ2-5, with D perhaps TRBD1 (5 bases). Germline V gene sequence: CDR1 PRHDT, CDR2 FYEKMQ (reference sequence). This CDR3 has 14 residues. V was trimmed by 4 bases and J by 3 bases, leaving 12 bases between them. The full variable domain, completed using reference TRBV13 and TRBJ2-5, is AAGVIQSPRHLIKEKRETATLKCYPIPRHDTVYWYQQGPGQDPQFLISFYEKMQSDKGSIPDRFSAQQFSDYHSELNMSSLELGDSALYFCASSSRQGEETQYFGPGTRLLVL.